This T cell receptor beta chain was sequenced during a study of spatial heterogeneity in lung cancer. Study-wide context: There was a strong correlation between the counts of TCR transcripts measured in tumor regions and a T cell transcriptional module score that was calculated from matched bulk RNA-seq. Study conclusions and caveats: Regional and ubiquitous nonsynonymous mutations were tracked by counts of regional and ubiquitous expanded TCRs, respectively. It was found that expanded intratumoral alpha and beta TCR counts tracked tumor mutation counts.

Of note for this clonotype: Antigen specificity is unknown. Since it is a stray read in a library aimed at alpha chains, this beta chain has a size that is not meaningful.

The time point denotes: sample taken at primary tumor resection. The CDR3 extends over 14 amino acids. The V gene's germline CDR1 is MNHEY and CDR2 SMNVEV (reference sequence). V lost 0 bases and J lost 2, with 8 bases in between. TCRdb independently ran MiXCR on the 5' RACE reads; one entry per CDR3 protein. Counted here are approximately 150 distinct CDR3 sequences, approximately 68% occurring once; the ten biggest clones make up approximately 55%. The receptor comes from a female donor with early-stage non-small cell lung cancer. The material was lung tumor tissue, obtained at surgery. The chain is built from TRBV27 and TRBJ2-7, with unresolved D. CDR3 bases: TGTGCCAGCAGTTTATCCCCAGATCCCTACGAGCAGTACTTC. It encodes CASSLSPDPYEQYF.